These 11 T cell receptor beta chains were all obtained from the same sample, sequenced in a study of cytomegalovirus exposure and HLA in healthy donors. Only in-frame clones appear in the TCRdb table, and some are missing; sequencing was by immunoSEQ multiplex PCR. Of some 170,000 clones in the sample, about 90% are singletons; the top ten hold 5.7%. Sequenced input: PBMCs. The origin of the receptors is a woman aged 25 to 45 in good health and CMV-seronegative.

CDR3 amino acids: CASSERVSYNEQFF. CDR3 coding DNA: TGTGCCAGCAGTGAAAGGGTCTCCTACAATGAGCAGTTCTTC. The V call is TRBV2, the J call TRBJ2-1; D is ambiguous. V was trimmed by 2 bases and J by 0 bases, leaving 5 bases between them. Germline lookup yields CDR1 SNHLY and CDR2 FYNNEI. The CDR3 contains 14 residues. The whole variable domain, remainder taken from reference TRBV2 and TRBJ2-1, is EPEVTQTPSHQVTQMGQEVILRCVPISNHLYFYWYRQILGQKVEFLVSFYNNEISEKSEIFDDQFSVERPDGSNFTLKIRSTKLEDSAMYFCASSERVSYNEQFFGPGTRLTVL.

The CDR3 nucleotides read TGTGCCATCAGTGATGGGGGGGTTTTGACAGGGAAAGACATCTCTGGAAACACCATATATTTT. Translating gives CAISDGGVLTGKDISGNTIYF. This chain links TRBV10-3 with TRBJ1-3, with 7 nucleotides matching TRBD1. CDR3 size: 21 residues. Germline trimming cut 3 bases from V and 0 bases from J; bases unmatched to any gene: 20. Germline CDR1 and CDR2: ENHRY and SYGVKD.

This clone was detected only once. The DNA of the CDR3 is TGTGCCAGCAGTGATCTAGCGGGGTTCCAAGAGACCCAGTACTTC. This encodes CASSDLAGFQETQYF. V usage is TRBV25-1 and J usage is TRBJ2-5, with 9 positions matching TRBD2. The V gene end was trimmed by 3 bases and the J gene end by 1 base; junction bases not matched to a gene: 3. Germline V gene lookup returns CDR1 MGHDK and CDR2 SYGVNS. The CDR3 extends over 15 amino acids.

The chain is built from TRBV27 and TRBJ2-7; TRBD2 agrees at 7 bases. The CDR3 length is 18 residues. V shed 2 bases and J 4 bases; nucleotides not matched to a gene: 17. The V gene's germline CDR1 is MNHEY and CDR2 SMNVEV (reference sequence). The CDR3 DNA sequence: TGTGCCAGCAGTTTAAAAACCCCCCTGGCTAGCGGTTCATACGAGCAGTACTTC. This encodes CASSLKTPLASGSYEQYF.

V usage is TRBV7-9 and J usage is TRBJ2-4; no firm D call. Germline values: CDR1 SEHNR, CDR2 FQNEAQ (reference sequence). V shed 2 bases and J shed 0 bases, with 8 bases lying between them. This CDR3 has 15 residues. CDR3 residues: CASSLYILAKNIQYF. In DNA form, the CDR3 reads TGTGCCAGCAGCTTATACATATTAGCCAAAAACATTCAGTACTTC. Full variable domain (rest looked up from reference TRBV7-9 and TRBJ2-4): DTGVSQNPRHKITKRGQNVTFRCDPISEHNRLYWYRQTLGQGPEFLTYFQNEAQLEKSRLLSDRFSAERPKGSFSTLEIQRTEQGDSAMYLCASSLYILAKNIQYFGAGTRLSVL.

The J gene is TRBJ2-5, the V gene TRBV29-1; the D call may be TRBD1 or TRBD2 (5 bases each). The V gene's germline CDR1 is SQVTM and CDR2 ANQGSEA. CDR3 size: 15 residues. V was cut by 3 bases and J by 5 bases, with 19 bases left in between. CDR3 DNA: TGCAGCGTTGACCAACTCGGGACCACGCTGGAGACCCAGTACTTC. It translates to CSVDQLGTTLETQYF. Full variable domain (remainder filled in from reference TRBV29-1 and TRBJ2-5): SAVISQKPSRDICQRGTSLTIQCQVDSQVTMMFWYRQQPGQSLTLIATANQGSEATYESGFVIDKFPISRPNLTFSTLTVSNMSPEDSSIYLCSVDQLGTTLETQYFGPGTRLLVL.

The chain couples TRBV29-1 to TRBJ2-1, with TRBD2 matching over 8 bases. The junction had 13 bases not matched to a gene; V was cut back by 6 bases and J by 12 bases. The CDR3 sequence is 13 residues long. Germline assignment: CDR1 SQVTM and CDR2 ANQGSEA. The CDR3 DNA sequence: TGCAGCGTCGCTGGGGGACTAGAGAGGACGCAGTTCTTC. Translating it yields CSVAGGLERTQFF.

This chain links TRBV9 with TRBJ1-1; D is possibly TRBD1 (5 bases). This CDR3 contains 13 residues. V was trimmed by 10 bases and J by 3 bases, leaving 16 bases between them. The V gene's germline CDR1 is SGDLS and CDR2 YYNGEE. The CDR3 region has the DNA TGTGCCTCCCAAGGAGGGGTGGACACTGAAGCTTTCTTT. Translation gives CASQGGVDTEAFF.

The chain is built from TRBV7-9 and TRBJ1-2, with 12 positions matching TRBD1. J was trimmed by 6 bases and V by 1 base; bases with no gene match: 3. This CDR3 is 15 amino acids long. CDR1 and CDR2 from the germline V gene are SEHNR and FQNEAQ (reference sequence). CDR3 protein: CASSLVGTGGDGYTF. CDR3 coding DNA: TGTGCCAGCAGCTTAGTTGGGACAGGGGGCGATGGCTACACCTTC.

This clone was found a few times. CDR3 sequence: CAWNTLYTGELFF. For the CDR3, the DNA is TGTGCCTGGAATACTCTATACACCGGGGAGCTGTTTTTT. The gene calls are TRBV30 and TRBJ2-2, with D uncertain. Trimming cost V 4 bases and J 3 bases, with 9 bases left between them. The CDR3 runs to 13 residues. CDR1 is GTSNPN, CDR2 SVGIG, per germline (reference sequence).

The CDR3 sequence: CASSFPGSYEQYF. The CDR3 DNA sequence: TGTGCCAGCAGCTTCCCAGGCAGCTACGAGCAGTACTTC. The gene calls are TRBV11-2 and TRBJ2-7; D is ambiguous. The length of the CDR3 is 13 residues. V was cut by 3 bases and J by 3 bases, with 9 bases left in between. Germline V gives CDR1 SGHAT, CDR2 FQNNGV.